This record concerns one T cell receptor (beta chain) sequence. This clonotype was recorded at least ten times. The antigen this receptor binds is unknown. Base qualities were left out, and no much larger clone turns up one base away. This record belongs to a study of CD8 T cells in ankylosing spondylitis (dated 2017 in TCRdb). General notes on the study: To find TCR variants linked to disease, the study profiled T cell receptor beta repertoires in ankylosing spondylitis patients and healthy donors. Peripheral blood samples were taken, and synovial fluid was additionally collected from ankylosing spondylitis patients. The whole study cohort included over a hundred healthy donors and 25 ankylosing spondylitis patients. Summary of the overall study and its limitations: According to the report, matched synovial fluid samples from ankylosing spondylitis patients were significantly enriched for the disease-linked clones. The disease-linked clones had a CD8+ phenotype and were found at relatively low frequencies in peripheral blood. Blood from ankylosing spondylitis patients appeared to be characterized by a TCR beta motif composed of several highly homologous amino acid variants. Some of the motif variants had been reported before in the synovial fluid and blood of reactive arthritis patients, a finding that suggests common disease-initiation mechanisms.

The CDR3 measures 15 amino acids from cysteine to phenylalanine. Only the CDR3 region is kept as DNA, spanning 45 bases read in frame from base 1. In the germline V gene, CDR1 corresponds to SGHRS and CDR2 to YFSETQ. The junction carries 9 bases between V and J, which are trimmed by 0 bases and 0 bases respectively. For sequencing, an Illumina HiSeq 2500 was employed. TCR beta libraries were prepared by quantitative 5'-RACE with molecular barcodes. The original pipeline was this. A new computational method, built on a probabilistic model of VDJ rearrangement, was used to identify disease-linked TCR variants. TCRdb trimmed the raw reads at Q25, called clones with MiXCR and kept productive beta chains. Merged by CDR3 protein, the rows form single entries marked with the most common genes and DNA. The V and J calls shown here were made by TCRdb, not taken from the authors' results. In this sample the table shows 200,000 to 250,000 distinct CDR3 sequences, roughly a tenth of which occur a single time. The top ten constitute less than 25% of the sample.

Sample: blood, either unsorted or a sorted T cell fraction (not recorded which). The sequence is built from TRBV5-1 and TRBJ1-1; no D segment can be confidently identified. The receptor was isolated from a male donor with ankylosing spondylitis or in good health (not recorded which). The DNA is TGCGCCAGCAGCTTGGCCGTGGAGGTGAACACTGAAGCTTTCTTT. This encodes CASSLAVEVNTEAFF. The full variable domain, completed from the reference TRBV5-1 and TRBJ1-1 proteins outside the CDR3, reads KAGVTQTPRYLIKTRGQQVTLSCSPISGHRSVSWYQQTPGQGLQFLFEYFSETQRNKGNFPGRFSGRQFSNSRSEMNVSTLELGDSALYLCASSLAVEVNTEAFFGQGTRLTVV.